The rows below give T cell receptor beta chains drawn from one sample of a study of early stage breast cancer tumors. TCRdb keeps only in-frame clones here, not all; method: immunoSEQ multiplex PCR. The top ten hold around 5% of the sample, which has approximately 48,000 clones, just over 90% seen once. The sequencing sample was made of blood. The receptors were gathered from a person in their 70s with breast cancer. Each CDR3 is given with its conserved first and last residue. D genes are given only for firm matches. A row's size may be missing; if present it is once, few, many or a size class.

TRBD1	15	TRBJ1-3	.	TRBV19	CASSWTGTSGNTIYF	TGTGCCAGTTCCTGGACAGGGACCTCTGGAAACACCATATATTTT
TRBD1	16	TRBJ2-5	once	TRBV7-9	CASREVGQGSQETQYF	TGTGCCAGCAGGGAGGTAGGACAGGGGTCCCAAGAGACCCAGTACTTC
.	15	TRBJ2-3	.	TRBV7-8	CASSPSVARTDTQYF	TGTGCCAGCAGCCCCTCCGTGGCTCGCACAGATACGCAGTATTTT
TRBD2	16	TRBJ2-7	.	TRBV4-3	CASSQDASGGTYEQYF	TGCGCCAGCAGCCAAGACGCCAGCGGGGGAACCTACGAGCAGTACTTC
TRBD1	14	TRBJ1-1	.	TRBV5-3	CARSLPGGFEKAFF	TGTGCCAGAAGCTTGCCAGGGGGCTTCGAAAAAGCTTTCTTT
TRBD1	16	TRBJ1-2	.	TRBV4-2	CASSQTAGQGDYGYTF	TGTGCCAGCAGCCAAACAGCGGGACAGGGAGACTATGGCTACACCTTC
.	14	TRBJ2-5	.	TRBV6-1	CASSEGPGYGPQYF	TGTGCCAGCAGTGAAGGGCCCGGGTATGGTCCCCAGTACTTC
TRBD1	14	TRBJ1-2	once	TRBV19	CASSINRDREFYTF	TGTGCCAGTAGTATAAACCGGGACAGGGAATTTTACACCTTC
TRBD2	18	TRBJ2-1	.	TRBV4-2	CASSQEPAGGGSYNEQFF	TGTGCCAGCAGCCAAGAGCCCGCCGGGGGGGGGTCCTACAATGAGCAGTTCTTC
.	16	TRBJ2-2	.	TRBV11-3	CASSSPTSLDTGELFF	TGTGCCAGCAGCTCACCTACTAGTCTGGACACCGGGGAGCTGTTTTTT
.	13	TRBJ2-6	.	TRBV29-1	CSVDRAGANVLTF	TGCAGCGTTGACAGGGCTGGGGCCAACGTCCTGACTTTC
TRBD2	14	TRBJ2-7	once	TRBV6-5	CASKRGGRRNEQYF	TGTGCCTCGAAACGGGGCGGGAGGAGGAACGAGCAGTACTTC
TRBD2	15	TRBJ2-2	few	TRBV5-1	CASSIAGGVTGELFF	TGCGCCAGCAGCATAGCGGGAGGGGTAACCGGGGAGCTGTTTTTT
TRBD1	16	TRBJ2-5	.	TRBV6-6	CASSSTRTGGLETQYF	TGTGCCAGCAGTTCAACGAGGACAGGGGGCTTAGAGACCCAGTACTTC
TRBD1	17	TRBJ1-6	once	TRBV9	CASSEGRQGKRNSPLHF	TGTGCCAGCAGCGAGGGAAGACAGGGAAAACGGAATTCACCCCTCCACTTT
TRBD1	15	TRBJ2-7	.	TRBV7-2	CASSLRGDRADEQYF	TGTGCCAGCAGCTTACGCGGGGACAGGGCAGACGAGCAGTACTTC
TRBD1	15	TRBJ1-6	once	TRBV6-5	CASSADRVFDSPLHF	TGTGCCAGCAGTGCTGACAGGGTCTTTGATTCACCCCTCCACTTT